Shown below are 32 T cell receptor beta chains from a single sample sequenced in a study of blood T cell repertoires in COVID-19. Assay: immunoSEQ multiplex PCR; the TCRdb copy retains only in-frame clones and omits some. The top ten hold roughly 10% of the sample, which has roughly 7,400 clones, 80% to 90% seen once. Sequencing was carried out using peripheral blood. The receptors derive from a man in his 70s with active COVID-19.

The chain recombines TRBV15 with TRBJ1-4; D call uncertain. V lost 4 bases and J lost 11, with 17 bases in between. The CDR3 contains 14 residues. CDR1 is LNHNV and CDR2 is YYDKDF in the germline V gene (reference sequence). Here the CDR3 DNA reads TGTGCCACCAGCAAAGGTCCGGAGGTGTGGAAACTGTTTTTT. Its translation: CATSKGPEVWKLFF.

The chain couples TRBV6-5 to TRBJ1-2; 7 bases are shared with TRBD1. Germline trimming cut 5 bases from V and 8 bases from J; bases unmatched to any gene: 11. Per germline, CDR1 MNHEY and CDR2 SVGAGI. The CDR3 runs to 14 residues. The CDR3 region is CASSIDRALGGYTF. CDR3 nucleotide sequence: TGTGCCAGCAGTATCGACAGGGCTTTGGGAGGCTACACCTTC.

This clone ranks as medium-sized. This sequence joins TRBV20-1 and TRBJ1-6; the D gene is possibly TRBD1 (6 bases). CDR1 DFQATT and CDR2 SNEGSKA come from the germline V gene (reference sequence). The CDR3 has 15 amino acids. V was pared by 3 bases and J by 6 bases, with 15 bases between. CDR3 in amino acids: CSASPDSNVNSPLHF. For the CDR3, the DNA is TGCAGTGCTAGTCCGGACAGTAACGTTAATTCACCCCTCCACTTT.

The rearrangement joins TRBV5-5 to TRBJ2-2, with 7 bases identical to TRBD1. The CDR3 length is 15 residues. Germline lookup yields CDR1 SGHKS and CDR2 YYEKEE (reference sequence). The ends lost 3 bases at V and 5 bases at J; junction bases unmatched: 7. CDR3 DNA sequence: TGTGCCAGCAGCTCCTACAGGGGCTCGACCGGGGAGCTGTTTTTT. Protein sequence: CASSSYRGSTGELFF.

V is TRBV9 and J is TRBJ1-2; D ambiguous. This CDR3 spans 13 amino acids. Germline CDR1 SGDLS, CDR2 YYNGEE. V lost 4 bases, J lost 6 bases, and 13 bases lay in between. In DNA form, the CDR3 reads TGTGCCAGCAGCTCCCGGCCCGCGGATGGCTACACCTTC. It yields the protein CASSSRPADGYTF.

The CDR3 DNA follows: TGTGCCAGCTCACCACCGTGGGAGGGAGAGACCCAGTACTTC. Translating it yields CASSPPWEGETQYF. The chain combines TRBV18 with TRBJ2-5; 7 bases match TRBD2. Trimming took 0 bases from V and 4 from J; bases not matched to a gene: 2. This CDR3 comprises 14 residues. CDR1 and CDR2 from the germline V gene are KGHSH and LQKENI. The variable domain in full, completed from reference TRBV18 and TRBJ2-5, reads NAGVMQNPRHLVRRRGQEARLRCSPMKGHSHVYWYRQLPEEGLKFMVYLQKENIIDESGMPKERFSAEFPKEGPSILRIQQVVRGDSAAYFCASSPPWEGETQYFGPGTRLLVL.

The gene calls are TRBV9 and TRBJ1-3; D call uncertain. Germline lookup yields CDR1 SGDLS and CDR2 YYNGEE. The CDR3 extends over 15 amino acids. Trimming stripped 4 bases from V and 1 base from J, with 12 bases between. The CDR3 DNA reads as TGTGCCAGCAGCACCGGAGGAGGTTCTGGAAACACCATATATTTT. Protein sequence: CASSTGGGSGNTIYF.

The gene calls are TRBV14 and TRBJ1-3; 9 bases align to TRBD1. The V and J ends lost 4 bases and 7 bases, in that order; junction bases with no gene match: 8. The CDR3 length is 15 residues. Germline CDR1 SGHDN, CDR2 FVKESK. This CDR3 is CASSPLTGGTNTIYF. The CDR3 region has the DNA TGTGCCAGCAGCCCACTGACAGGGGGAACTAACACCATATATTTT.

The chain recombines TRBV24-1 with TRBJ2-7, with 7 nucleotides matching TRBD1. The CDR3 is 15 amino acids. Germline CDR1 is KGHDR and CDR2 is SFDVKD. The ends lost 4 bases at V and 5 bases at J; junction bases unmatched: 10. In DNA form, the CDR3 reads TGTGCCACCAGTGACCACAGGGGTATGCCAGACGAGCAGTACTTC. It translates to CATSDHRGMPDEQYF.

J is TRBJ2-7 and V is TRBV5-4, with a tentative D call TRBD2 (6 bases). V was pared by 9 bases and J by 4 bases, with 20 bases between. The CDR3 spans 14 residues. Germline assignment: CDR1 SGHNT and CDR2 YYREEE (reference sequence). The CDR3: CATRPRDLAYEQYF. The CDR3, as DNA: TGTGCCACCAGACCTCGGGACTTGGCGTACGAGCAGTACTTC.

Only a few counts were recorded for this clone. The chain links TRBV4-2 to TRBJ2-2; 9 bases fit TRBD2. The CDR3 covers 17 residues. J was trimmed by 5 bases and V by 1 base; bases with no gene match: 8. Germline loops: CDR1 LGHNA, CDR2 YNFKEQ. The CDR3 loop is CASSQVASGVGTGELFF. For the CDR3, the DNA is TGTGCCAGCAGCCAAGTTGCTAGCGGGGTGGGTACCGGGGAGCTGTTTTTT.

The rearrangement uses TRBV4-3 and TRBJ2-1, with D maybe TRBD1 (5 bases). The CDR3 is 14 amino acids. V was pared by 3 bases and J by 11 bases, with 17 bases between. CDR1 LGHNA and CDR2 YSLEER come from the germline V gene. In DNA, the CDR3 is TGCGCCAGCAGCCAGGGCCCAGGGCCCCCTCAGCAGTTCTTC. Translating gives CASSQGPGPPQQFF.

The V and J genes are TRBV5-6 and TRBJ1-5, with 7 bases identical to TRBD1. Germline CDR1 is SGHDT and CDR2 is YYEEEE. The length of the CDR3 is 15 residues. Trimming cost V 1 base and J 8 bases; bases outside gene matches: 9. This CDR3 reads CASSLFSQGGKPQHF. The CDR3 nucleotides are TGTGCCAGCAGCTTGTTTTCTCAGGGGGGTAAGCCCCAGCATTTT. Complete variable domain (other parts from reference TRBV5-6 and TRBJ1-5): DAGVTQSPTHLIKTRGQQVTLRCSPKSGHDTVSWYQQALGQGPQFIFQYYEEEERQRGNFPDRFSGHQFPNYSSELNVNALLLGDSALYLCASSLFSQGGKPQHFGDGTRLSIL.

This clone has a single count. The chain joins TRBV7-2 to TRBJ2-2; tentatively, D is TRBD1 (6 bases). The CDR3 spans 15 residues. Germline CDR1 and CDR2: SGHTA and FQGNSA. Deletions cut 5 bases from V and 1 base from J, with 11 bases between. The CDR3 is CASSDRSLNTGELFF. The DNA of the CDR3 is TGTGCCAGCAGCGACAGGAGTTTGAACACCGGGGAGCTGTTTTTT.

The chain recombines TRBV7-2 with TRBJ2-7; maybe TRBD2 (6 bases). The V end was cut by 3 bases, the J end by 3 bases, with 18 bases between. The CDR3 spans 16 residues. Germline V gene lookup returns CDR1 SGHTA and CDR2 FQGNSA. In DNA, the CDR3 is TGTGCCAGCAGCTTCGGGGGACCTGAAAGGATCTACGAGCAGTACTTC. Its protein is CASSFGGPERIYEQYF.

The chain uses TRBV5-6 and TRBJ2-5, with D tentatively TRBD1 (5 bases). Trimming pared 3 bases from V and 1 base from J, leaving 16 bases between. This CDR3 has 16 amino acids. From germline, CDR1 is SGHDT and CDR2 YYEEEE. DNA for the CDR3: TGTGCCAGCAGCTCGGATTCTCAGGGAAGCCAAGAGACCCAGTACTTC. This translates into CASSSDSQGSQETQYF.

The J gene is TRBJ1-3, the V gene TRBV30; a possible D gene is TRBD1 (5 bases). Between the trimmed V and J ends, which lost 0 bases and 7 bases, there was a span of 10 bases. Germline V CDR1 and CDR2: GTSNPN, SVGIG (reference sequence). CDR3 size: 13 residues. In DNA, the CDR3 is TGTGCCTGGAGTGTAGACAGTGGGAACACCATATATTTT. Translating it yields CAWSVDSGNTIYF.

The chain couples TRBV30 to TRBJ1-3, with D unclear. Germline V gives CDR1 GTSNPN, CDR2 SVGIG (reference sequence). The V gene lost 7 bases and the J gene lost 0 bases, with 7 bases spanning the gap. CDR3 size: 12 residues. The CDR3 loop is CASPGSGNTIYF. The CDR3 DNA is TGTGCCTCCCCGGGCTCTGGAAACACCATATATTTT. The whole variable domain, filled in from reference TRBV30 and TRBJ1-3, reads SQTIHQWPATLVQPVGSPLSLECTVEGTSNPNLYWYRQAAGRGLQLLFYSVGIGQISSEVPQNLSASRPQDRQFILSSKKLLLSDSGFYLCASPGSGNTIYFGEGSWLTVV.

This clone was found once. This chain joins TRBV30 and TRBJ1-5; no firm D call. The CDR3 spans 11 residues. CDR1 is GTSNPN, CDR2 SVGIG, per germline (reference sequence). Trimming left V 3 bases short and J 4 bases short, with 4 bases between. Here the CDR3 DNA reads TGTGCCTGGAGCGAGAATCAGCCCCAGCATTTT. Translation: CAWSENQPQHF.

The gene calls are TRBV19 and TRBJ1-5, with 10 bases lining up with TRBD1. The CDR3 loop spans 15 amino acids. Germline V gene data show CDR1 as LNHDA and CDR2 as SQIVND (reference sequence). The junction had 8 bases not matched to a gene; V was cut back by 7 bases and J by 5 bases. The chain's CDR3 is CASIRDRGTDQPQHF. The DNA for the CDR3 is TGTGCCAGTATCCGGGACAGGGGAACGGATCAGCCCCAGCATTTT.

The chain links TRBV7-9 to TRBJ2-7; TRBD2 might be the D (6 bases). Trimming removed 4 bases at V and 1 base at J, with 11 bases between. Per germline, CDR1 SEHNR and CDR2 FQNEAQ (reference sequence). This CDR3 contains 14 residues. The CDR3 nucleotides read TGTGCCAGCAGCTCTGTGGGGGGTTCCTACGAGCAGTACTTC. Residues: CASSSVGGSYEQYF.

V is TRBV5-1 and J is TRBJ2-1; TRBD1 might be the D (6 bases). This CDR3 region has 13 residues. Germline assignment: CDR1 SGHRS and CDR2 YFSETQ. The ends were cut back, 7 bases at V and 6 bases at J, with 14 bases in the middle. The CDR3 is CASGDTLSNEQFF. CDR3 in DNA: TGCGCCAGCGGGGACACTCTAAGCAATGAGCAGTTCTTC. The full variable domain, completed using reference TRBV5-1 and TRBJ2-1, is KAGVTQTPRYLIKTRGQQVTLSCSPISGHRSVSWYQQTPGQGLQFLFEYFSETQRNKGNFPGRFSGRQFSNSRSEMNVSTLELGDSALYLCASGDTLSNEQFFGPGTRLTVL.

The rearrangement uses TRBV5-5 and TRBJ1-2; no clear D. The CDR3 has 13 amino acids. Germline V gene sequence: CDR1 SGHKS, CDR2 YYEKEE (reference sequence). Trimming took 4 bases from V and 2 from J, leaving 9 bases between them. CDR3 in DNA: TGTGCCAGCAGCCTACGGGAGAACTATGGCTACACCTTC. This codes for CASSLRENYGYTF. The whole variable domain, remainder taken from reference TRBV5-5 and TRBJ1-2, is DAGVTQSPTHLIKTRGQQVTLRCSPISGHKSVSWYQQVLGQGPQFIFQYYEKEERGRGNFPDRFSARQFPNYSSELNVNALLLGDSALYLCASSLRENYGYTFGSGTRLTVV.

The V call is TRBV19, the J call TRBJ2-2; possible D gene TRBD1, 6 bases. V was clipped by 2 bases and J by 3 bases, with 7 bases between them. CDR3 length equals 14 residues. Germline V gene data show CDR1 as LNHDA and CDR2 as SQIVND (reference sequence). The CDR3 sequence is CASSIRTDTGELFF. In DNA, the CDR3 is TGTGCCAGTAGTATAAGGACAGACACCGGGGAGCTGTTTTTT.

This chain connects TRBV29-1 to TRBJ2-1, with TRBD2 matching 14 bases. V shed 7 bases, J shed 9 bases, and the junction held 5 bases outside the gene matches. The CDR3 is made up of 13 amino acids. Germline values: CDR1 SQVTM, CDR2 ANQGSEA. The CDR3 is CSAGLAGGSEQFF. CDR3 nucleotides: TGCAGCGCTGGACTAGCGGGGGGTAGTGAGCAGTTCTTC.

The J gene is TRBJ1-1, the V gene TRBV19, with no clear D. CDR3 length equals 15 residues. CDR1 LNHDA and CDR2 SQIVND come from the germline V gene (reference sequence). Trimming removed 3 bases at V and 1 base at J, with 12 bases between. The CDR3 sequence: CASSIEGNRNTEAFF. CDR3 DNA sequence: TGTGCCAGTAGTATTGAGGGCAATCGGAACACTGAAGCTTTCTTT.

V is TRBV12-5 and J is TRBJ2-2; 11 nucleotides agree with TRBD1. Germline loops: CDR1 LGHNT, CDR2 FRNRAP. The CDR3 runs 16 residues. Losses at the gene ends were 4 bases for V and 3 bases for J; bases not matched to a gene: 4. The CDR3, as DNA: TGTGCTAGTGGTTCCGGACAGGGGGCGGACACCGGGGAGCTGTTTTTT. Its protein is CASGSGQGADTGELFF.

The chain carries TRBV7-9 and TRBJ2-7; tentative D call: TRBD2 (5 bases). Trimming took off 0 bases at V and 0 bases at J, with 12 bases between the two ends. This CDR3 comprises 16 residues. In germline, CDR1 is SEHNR, CDR2 FQNEAQ (reference sequence). CDR3 sequence reads: CASSLAGADFSYEQYF. CDR3 nucleotide sequence: TGTGCCAGCAGCTTAGCGGGAGCAGACTTCTCCTACGAGCAGTACTTC.

In DNA form, the CDR3 reads TGTGCCAGCAGCTTGGCCCGCGAGCAGTACTTC. It encodes CASSLAREQYF. The chain recombines TRBV5-4 with TRBJ2-7; D is unclear. The germline CDR1 and CDR2 sequences are SGHNT and YYREEE (reference sequence). V dropped 0 bases and J dropped 6 bases, with 4 bases sitting between them. CDR3 length: 11 residues. The complete variable domain, with remaining parts taken from reference TRBV5-4 and TRBJ2-7, reads ETGVTQSPTHLIKTRGQQVTLRCSSQSGHNTVSWYQQALGQGPQFIFQYYREEENGRGNFPPRFSGLQFPNYSSELNVNALELDDSALYLCASSLAREQYFGPGTRLTVT.

The chain uses TRBV30 and TRBJ1-3, with D perhaps matching TRBD1 (6 bases). The CDR3 covers 13 residues. Trimming shortened V by 0 bases and J by 3 bases, and 6 bases separated the two germline ends. CDR1 and CDR2 (germline): GTSNPN, SVGIG (reference sequence). In DNA form, the CDR3 reads TGTGCCTGGAGTGTAGGGGGTGGAAACACCATATATTTT. Protein: CAWSVGGGNTIYF.

The chain combines TRBV6-6 with TRBJ2-7; 11 positions agree with TRBD1. The V segment lost 10 bases and the J segment 5 bases; nucleotides outside the gene matches: 7. Germline values: CDR1 MNHNY, CDR2 SVGAGI (reference sequence). This CDR3 comprises 13 residues. CDR3 coding DNA: TGTGCCACCGGGGAGGACAGGGGGCACGAGCAGTACTTC. This encodes CATGEDRGHEQYF.

The CDR3 bases are TGTGCCAGCAGTGTGGGCGGGTTTACCGGGGAGCTGTTTTTT. Its translation: CASSVGGFTGELFF. The rearrangement links TRBV25-1 to TRBJ2-2; possibly TRBD2 for D (5 bases). V shed 4 bases and J shed 5 bases, with 11 bases lying between them. Germline values: CDR1 MGHDK, CDR2 SYGVNS. The CDR3 length is 14 residues.